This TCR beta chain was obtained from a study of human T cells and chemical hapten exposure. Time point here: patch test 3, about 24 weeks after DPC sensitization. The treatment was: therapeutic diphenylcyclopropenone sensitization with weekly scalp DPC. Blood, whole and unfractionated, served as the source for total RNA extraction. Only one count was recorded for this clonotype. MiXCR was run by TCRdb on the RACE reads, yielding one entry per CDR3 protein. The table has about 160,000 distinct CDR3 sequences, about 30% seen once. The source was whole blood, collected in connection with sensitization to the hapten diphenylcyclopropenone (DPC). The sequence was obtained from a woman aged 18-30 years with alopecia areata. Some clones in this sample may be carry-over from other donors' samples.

Written as DNA, the CDR3 is TGTGCCAGCAGCATGACAGGGACGGATCAGCCCCAGCATTTT. Translating gives CASSMTGTDQPQHF. This chain uses TRBV7-2 with TRBJ1-5; 7 nucleotides align to TRBD1. The CDR3 has 14 amino acids. The V segment lost 5 bases and the J segment 5 bases; nucleotides outside the gene matches: 6. The germline CDR1 and CDR2 sequences are SGHTA and FQGNSA.